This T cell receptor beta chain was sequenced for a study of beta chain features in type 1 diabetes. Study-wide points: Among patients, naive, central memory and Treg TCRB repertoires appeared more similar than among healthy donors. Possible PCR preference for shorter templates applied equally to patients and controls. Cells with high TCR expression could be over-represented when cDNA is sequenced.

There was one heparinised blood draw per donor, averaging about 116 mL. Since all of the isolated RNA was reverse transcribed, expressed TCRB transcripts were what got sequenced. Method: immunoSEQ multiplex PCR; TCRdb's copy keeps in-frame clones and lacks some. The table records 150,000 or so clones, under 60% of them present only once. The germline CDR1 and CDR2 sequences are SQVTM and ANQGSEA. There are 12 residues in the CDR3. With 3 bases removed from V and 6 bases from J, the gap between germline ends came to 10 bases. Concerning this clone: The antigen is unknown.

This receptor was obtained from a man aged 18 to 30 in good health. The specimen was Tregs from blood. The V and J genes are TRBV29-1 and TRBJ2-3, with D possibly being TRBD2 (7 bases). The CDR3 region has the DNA TGCAGCGTTGATGCGGGGGCGGATACGCAGTATTTT. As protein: CSVDAGADTQYF.